This T cell receptor beta chain comes out of a study of blood T cells in healthy people across ages. The V gene end was trimmed by 0 bases and the J gene end by 5 bases; junction bases not matched to a gene: 3. CDR3 length: 13 residues. Germline assignment: CDR1 DFQATT and CDR2 SNEGSKA (reference sequence). Primed by a sample-barcoded 5' primer and a J-beta primer mix, a second PCR proceeded for about 7 to 11 cycles. TCRdb analysed the 5' RACE reads with MiXCR anew, one entry per CDR3 protein. The data contain approximately 900,000 distinct CDR3 sequences, about 29% of them singletons. This clonotype was found a few times. The sample was also reused in another study, on T cells of mothers and their children.

The V and J genes are TRBV20-1 and TRBJ2-5; 7 bases are a match to TRBD1. The clonotype originates from a woman between 40 and 55 years old in good health. The sequenced material came from blood. CDR3 region: CSARETGVETQYF. The CDR3 nucleotides are TGCAGTGCTAGAGAAACAGGGGTGGAGACCCAGTACTTC.